The entry that follows covers one TCR beta chain sequence. This clonotype was detected only a few times. Its antigen is currently not known. No base-level quality is on record; no much larger clone is a single base apart. These data are taken from a study of T-cell reconstitution after alpha-beta-depleted transplantation in children listed by TCRdb under 2016. With regard to the full study: Using TCR repertoire profiling, the study quantitatively followed how T-cell immune reconstitution unfolded in children after TCRalphabeta/CD19-depleted allogeneic hematopoietic cell transplantation.

V ends up 2 bases short and J 4 bases short, with an unmatched junction base count of 11. CDR1 SGHVS and CDR2 FQNEAQ are derived from the germline V gene. The CDR3, cysteine through phenylalanine, is 18 amino acids long. The sequence is cut down to CDR3 DNA, 54 bases in frame from base 1. The intended sense of this specimen's treatment or condition label: allogeneic hematopoietic cell transplantation with graft depleted of TCRalphabeta T cells and CD19 B cells. TCRalphabeta/CD19-depleted allogeneic hematopoietic cell grafts were given to the transplant recipients, all of whom were children. General findings and caveats noted by the study authors: Over subsequent months, a decline in hyperexpanded clone frequencies was noted, and after one year, T-cell counts and TCRbeta diversity were mostly ascribed to newly produced T cells. The apparently early recovery of alphabetaT-cell counts about two months after transplant reportedly depended on only several hundred rapidly expanded clones that came from non-depleted graft cells. In some patients, high TCRbeta diversity at day 60 was attributed to recipient T cells and intrathymic progenitors that had survived conditioning.

The library was produced with PCR. These reads were obtained on an Illumina HiSeq 2500. TCR libraries were prepared with molecular barcoding, using unique molecular identifiers to normalize TCRbeta repertoire quantification. Clones were called with MiXCR by TCRdb after fastp trimmed the public reads at Q25, and only in-frame beta chains were retained. For every CDR3 protein sequence, its rows merge into one entry that carries the most common genes and DNA. The sample table contains about 500,000 distinct CDR3 sequences; only one count was recorded for over 9.5% of them. The leading ten clones occupy 11% to 15% of the sample.

The sequencing here drew on PBMCs, mostly from graft donor cells, taken 180 days after TCRalphabeta/CD19-depleted stem cell transplant. This receptor was obtained from a female patient between 2 and 15 years old who had a stem cell transplant for aplastic anemia, so the T cells may come from the graft donor. The sequence joins TRBV7-8 to TRBJ2-3; TRBD1 aligns with 11 central bases. The CDR3 here reads CASSLPSLDRGLADTQYF. At the DNA level, the sequence is TGTGCCAGCAGCTTACCATCCCTGGACAGGGGGCTAGCAGATACGCAGTATTTT. The CDR3 plus the reference TRBV7-8 and TRBJ2-3 genes for the other parts give the full variable domain: GAGVSQSPRYKVAKRGQDVALRCDPISGHVSLFWYQQALGQGPEFLTYFQNEAQLDKSGLPSDRFFAERPEGSVSTLKIQRTQQEDSAVYLCASSLPSLDRGLADTQYFGPGTRLTVL.